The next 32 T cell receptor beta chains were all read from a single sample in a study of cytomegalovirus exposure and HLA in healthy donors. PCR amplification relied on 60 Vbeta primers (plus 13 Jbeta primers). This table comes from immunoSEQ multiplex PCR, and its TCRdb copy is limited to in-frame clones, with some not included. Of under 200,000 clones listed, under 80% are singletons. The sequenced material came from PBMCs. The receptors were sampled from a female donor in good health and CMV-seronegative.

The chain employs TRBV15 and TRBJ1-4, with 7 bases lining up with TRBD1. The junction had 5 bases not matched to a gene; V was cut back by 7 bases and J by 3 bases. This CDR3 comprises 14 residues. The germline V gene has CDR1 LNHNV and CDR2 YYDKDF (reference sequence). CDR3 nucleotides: TGTGCCACCACGACGACAGGGTCTAATGAAAAACTGTTTTTT. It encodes CATTTTGSNEKLFF.

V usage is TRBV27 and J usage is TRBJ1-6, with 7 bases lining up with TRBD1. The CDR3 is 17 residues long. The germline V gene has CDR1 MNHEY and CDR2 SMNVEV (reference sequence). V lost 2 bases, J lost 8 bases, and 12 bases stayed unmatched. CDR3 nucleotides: TGTGCCAGCAGTTTAGCCAGGGGGGTGGGATTGGATTCACCCCTCCACTTT. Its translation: CASSLARGVGLDSPLHF.

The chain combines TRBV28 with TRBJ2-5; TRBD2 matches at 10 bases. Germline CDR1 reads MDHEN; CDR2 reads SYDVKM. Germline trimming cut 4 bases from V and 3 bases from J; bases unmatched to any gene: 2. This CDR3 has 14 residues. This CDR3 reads CASSSGLAEETQYF. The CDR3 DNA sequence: TGTGCCAGCAGTTCAGGACTAGCGGAAGAGACCCAGTACTTC.

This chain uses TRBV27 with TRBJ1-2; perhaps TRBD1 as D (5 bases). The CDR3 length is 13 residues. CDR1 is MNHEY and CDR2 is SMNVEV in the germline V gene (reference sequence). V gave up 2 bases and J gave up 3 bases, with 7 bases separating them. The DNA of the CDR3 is TGTGCCAGCAGTTTAACAGGAGACTATGGCTACACCTTC. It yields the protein CASSLTGDYGYTF.

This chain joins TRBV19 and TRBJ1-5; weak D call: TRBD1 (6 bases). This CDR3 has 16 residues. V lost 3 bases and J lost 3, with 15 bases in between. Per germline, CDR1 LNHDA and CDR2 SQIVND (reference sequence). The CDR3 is CASSIMGQGFNQPQHF. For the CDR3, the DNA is TGTGCCAGTAGTATCATGGGCCAGGGGTTCAATCAGCCCCAGCATTTT.

This CDR3 reads CASADSYEQYF. The DNA of the CDR3 is TGCGCCAGTGCGGACTCCTACGAGCAGTACTTC. This rearrangement joins TRBV10-2 to TRBJ2-7; unclear D gene. From germline, CDR1 is WSHSY and CDR2 SAAADI. This CDR3 contains 11 residues. The V end was cut by 9 bases, the J end by 0 bases, with 6 bases between.

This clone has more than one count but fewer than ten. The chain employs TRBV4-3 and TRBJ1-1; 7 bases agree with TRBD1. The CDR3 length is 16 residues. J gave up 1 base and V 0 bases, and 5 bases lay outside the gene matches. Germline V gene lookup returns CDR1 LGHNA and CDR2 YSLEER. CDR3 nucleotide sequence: TGCGCCAGCAGCCAAGATCCGGACAGGTGGAACACTGAAGCTTTCTTT. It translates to CASSQDPDRWNTEAFF.

CDR3 nucleotide sequence: TGTGCCAGCAGCGTAGCCGGGAGGGCCGGGGAGCTGTTTTTT. It is translated as CASSVAGRAGELFF. The gene calls are TRBV9 and TRBJ2-2, with 8 bases identical to TRBD2. After removal of 0 bases from V and 6 bases from J, the junction contained 1 base not matched to a gene. Per the germline V gene, CDR1 is SGDLS and CDR2 is YYNGEE. The CDR3 totals 14 residues.

This CDR3 is CASSKGGGLSDTQYF. In DNA, the CDR3 is TGTGCCAGCAGCAAGGGGGGGGGCCTGTCAGATACGCAGTATTTT. The V gene is TRBV5-4, the J gene TRBJ2-3; tentatively, D is TRBD2 (7 bases). V lost 4 bases and J lost 4, with 16 bases in between. CDR1 is SGHNT and CDR2 is YYREEE in the germline V gene (reference sequence). The CDR3 runs to 15 residues.

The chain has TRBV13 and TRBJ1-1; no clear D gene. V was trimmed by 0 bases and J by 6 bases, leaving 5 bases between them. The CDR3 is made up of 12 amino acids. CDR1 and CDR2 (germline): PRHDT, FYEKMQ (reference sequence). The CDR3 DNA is TGTGCCAGCAGCTTAGGGCGTGCTGAAGCTTTCTTT. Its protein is CASSLGRAEAFF.

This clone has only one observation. CDR3 nucleotides: TGCGCCAGCAGCGCCGATCTATTCATTCGCTCCTATAATTCACCCCTCCACTTT. Its protein product is CASSADLFIRSYNSPLHF. The chain carries TRBV10-1 and TRBJ1-6; D remains ambiguous. Germline CDR1 is WNHNN and CDR2 is SYGVQD (reference sequence). V was pared by 6 bases and J by 0 bases, with 18 bases between. The CDR3 has 18 residues.

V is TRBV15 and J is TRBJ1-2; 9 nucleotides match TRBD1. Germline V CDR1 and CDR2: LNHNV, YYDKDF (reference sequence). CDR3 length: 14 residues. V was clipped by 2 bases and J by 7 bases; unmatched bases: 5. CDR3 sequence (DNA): TGTGCCACCAGCAGACTACACAGGGGGCCTGGCTACACCTTC. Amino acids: CATSRLHRGPGYTF.

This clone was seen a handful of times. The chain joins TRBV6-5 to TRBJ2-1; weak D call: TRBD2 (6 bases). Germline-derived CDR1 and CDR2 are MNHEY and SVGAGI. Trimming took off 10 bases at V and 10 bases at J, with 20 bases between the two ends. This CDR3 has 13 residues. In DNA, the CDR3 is TGTGCCATCAGCCGGGACTCCAGCCTCGAGCAGTTCTTC. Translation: CAISRDSSLEQFF.

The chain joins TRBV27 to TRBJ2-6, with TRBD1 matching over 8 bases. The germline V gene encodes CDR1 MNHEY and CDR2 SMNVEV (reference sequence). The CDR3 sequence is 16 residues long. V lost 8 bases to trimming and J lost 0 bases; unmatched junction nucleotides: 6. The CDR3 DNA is TGTGCCAGCGCACCGGACAGGGCCTCTGGGGCCAACGTCCTGACTTTC. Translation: CASAPDRASGANVLTF. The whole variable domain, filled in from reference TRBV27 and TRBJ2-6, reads EAQVTQNPRYLITVTGKKLTVTCSQNMNHEYMSWYRQDPGLGLRQIYYSMNVEVTDKGDVPEGYKVSRKEKRNFPLILESPSPNQTSLYFCASAPDRASGANVLTFGAGSRLTVL.

The CDR3 region is CASSDPTRGAAQETQYF. Here the CDR3 DNA reads TGTGCCAGCAGTGATCCCACCCGGGGGGCAGCCCAAGAGACCCAGTACTTC. The J gene is TRBJ2-5, the V gene TRBV6-1, with D perhaps matching TRBD2 (7 bases). The ends were cut back, 3 bases at V and 1 base at J, with 18 bases in the middle. The length of the CDR3 is 17 residues. In germline, CDR1 is MNHNS, CDR2 SASEGT.

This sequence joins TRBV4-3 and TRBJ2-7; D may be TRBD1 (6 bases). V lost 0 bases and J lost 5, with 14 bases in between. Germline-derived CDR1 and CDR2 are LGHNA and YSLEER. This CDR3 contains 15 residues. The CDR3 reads CASSQDWVRGNEQYF. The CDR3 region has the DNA TGCGCCAGCAGCCAAGATTGGGTCAGGGGAAACGAGCAGTACTTC.

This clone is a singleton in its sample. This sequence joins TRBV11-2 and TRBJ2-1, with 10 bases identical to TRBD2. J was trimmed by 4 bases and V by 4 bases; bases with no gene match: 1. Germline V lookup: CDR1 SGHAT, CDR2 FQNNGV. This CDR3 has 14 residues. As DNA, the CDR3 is TGTGCCAGCAGCTGGACTAGCGGTTACAATGAGCAGTTCTTC. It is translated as CASSWTSGYNEQFF.

The CDR3 sequence: CASSVRSTEAFF. In DNA form, the CDR3 reads TGTGCCAGCAGTGTCCGGAGCACTGAAGCTTTCTTT. This chain uses TRBV2 with TRBJ1-1; D is ambiguous. Trimming removed 4 bases from V and 4 bases from J, with 7 bases in between. CDR1 and CDR2 from the germline V gene are SNHLY and FYNNEI. CDR3 length: 12 residues.

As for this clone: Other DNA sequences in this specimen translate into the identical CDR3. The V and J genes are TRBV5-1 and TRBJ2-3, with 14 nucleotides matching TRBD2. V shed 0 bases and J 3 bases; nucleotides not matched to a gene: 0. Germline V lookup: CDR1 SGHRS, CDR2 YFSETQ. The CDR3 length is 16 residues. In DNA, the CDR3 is TGCGCCAGCAGCTTGGGACTAGCGGGAGGGACAGATACGCAGTATTTT. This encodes CASSLGLAGGTDTQYF.

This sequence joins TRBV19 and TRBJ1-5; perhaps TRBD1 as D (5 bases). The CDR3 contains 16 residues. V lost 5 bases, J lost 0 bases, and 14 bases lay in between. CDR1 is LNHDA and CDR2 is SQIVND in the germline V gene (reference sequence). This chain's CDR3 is CASSPRAGYSNQPQHF. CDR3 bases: TGTGCCAGTAGTCCCAGGGCAGGCTATAGCAATCAGCCCCAGCATTTT.

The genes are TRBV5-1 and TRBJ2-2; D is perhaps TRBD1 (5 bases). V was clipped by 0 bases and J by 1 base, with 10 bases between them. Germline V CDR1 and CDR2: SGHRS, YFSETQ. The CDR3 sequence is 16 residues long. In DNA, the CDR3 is TGCGCCAGCAGCTTGGTTCCAGGGATGAACACCGGGGAGCTGTTTTTT. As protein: CASSLVPGMNTGELFF.

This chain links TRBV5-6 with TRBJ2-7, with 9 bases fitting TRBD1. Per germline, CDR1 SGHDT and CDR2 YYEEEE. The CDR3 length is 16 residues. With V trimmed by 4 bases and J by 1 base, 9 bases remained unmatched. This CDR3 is CASSVPGTGISYEQYF. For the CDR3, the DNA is TGTGCCAGCAGCGTACCCGGGACAGGGATTTCCTACGAGCAGTACTTC.

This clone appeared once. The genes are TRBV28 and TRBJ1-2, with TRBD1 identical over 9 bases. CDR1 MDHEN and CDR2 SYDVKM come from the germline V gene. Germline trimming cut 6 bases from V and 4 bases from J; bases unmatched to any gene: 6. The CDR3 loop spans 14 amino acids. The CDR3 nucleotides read TGTGCCAGCAGCGAAGGACAGGGGTTCTATGGCTACACCTTC. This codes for CASSEGQGFYGYTF.

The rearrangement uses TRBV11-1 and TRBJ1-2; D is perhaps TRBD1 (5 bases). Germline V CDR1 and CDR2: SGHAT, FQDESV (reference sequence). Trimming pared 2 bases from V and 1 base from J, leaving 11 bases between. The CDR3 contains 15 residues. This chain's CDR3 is CASSLNPGFNYGYTF. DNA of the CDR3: TGTGCCAGCAGCTTAAACCCAGGGTTTAACTATGGCTACACCTTC. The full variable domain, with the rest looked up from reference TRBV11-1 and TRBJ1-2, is EAEVAQSPRYKITEKSQAVAFWCDPISGHATLYWYRQILGQGPELLVQFQDESVVDDSQLPKDRFSAERLKGVDSTLKIQPAELGDSAMYLCASSLNPGFNYGYTFGSGTRLTVV.

The DNA for the CDR3 is TGTGCCAGCAGCTTGAAGGACAGGTTCTCTGGAAACACCATATATTTT. Translating gives CASSLKDRFSGNTIYF. The chain has TRBV5-8 and TRBJ1-3; 7 bases align to TRBD1. V lost 1 base to trimming and J lost 0 bases; unmatched junction nucleotides: 4. The CDR3 totals 16 residues. Germline V gives CDR1 SGHTS, CDR2 YDEGEE.

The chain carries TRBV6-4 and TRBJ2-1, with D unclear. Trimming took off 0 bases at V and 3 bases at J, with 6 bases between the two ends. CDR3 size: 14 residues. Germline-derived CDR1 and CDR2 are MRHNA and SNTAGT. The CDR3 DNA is TGTGCCAGCAGTGACTCCAGCGTCTACAATGAGCAGTTCTTC. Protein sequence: CASSDSSVYNEQFF.

The DNA for the CDR3 is TGTGCCAGCAGCAAACAAGTCCAGGGAAACATTCAGTACTTC. Amino acids: CASSKQVQGNIQYF. This chain connects TRBV9 to TRBJ2-4; D is perhaps TRBD1 (5 bases). This CDR3 has 14 amino acids. Trimming took 4 bases from V and 6 from J, leaving 14 bases between them. Germline CDR1 and CDR2: SGDLS and YYNGEE.

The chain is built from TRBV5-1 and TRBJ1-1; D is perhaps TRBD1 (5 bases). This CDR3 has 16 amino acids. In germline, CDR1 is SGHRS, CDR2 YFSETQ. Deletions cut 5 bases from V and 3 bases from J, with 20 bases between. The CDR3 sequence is CASSPAAGEEDTEAFF. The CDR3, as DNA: TGCGCCAGCAGTCCTGCTGCGGGGGAGGAGGACACTGAAGCTTTCTTT.

Here the CDR3 reads CASSGLAGGNTGELFF. CDR3 DNA sequence: TGTGCCAGCAGTGGGCTGGCGGGGGGAAACACCGGGGAGCTGTTTTTT. This chain joins TRBV2 and TRBJ2-2; 8 bases are shared with TRBD2. There are 16 residues in the CDR3. The V and J ends lost 4 bases and 2 bases, in that order; junction bases with no gene match: 6. CDR1 and CDR2 (germline): SNHLY, FYNNEI.

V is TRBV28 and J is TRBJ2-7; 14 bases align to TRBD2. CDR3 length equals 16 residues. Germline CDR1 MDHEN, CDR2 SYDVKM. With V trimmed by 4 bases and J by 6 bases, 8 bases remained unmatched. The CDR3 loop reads CASSSGLAGGKGEQYF. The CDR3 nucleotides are TGTGCCAGCAGTTCCGGACTAGCGGGGGGTAAGGGCGAGCAGTACTTC.

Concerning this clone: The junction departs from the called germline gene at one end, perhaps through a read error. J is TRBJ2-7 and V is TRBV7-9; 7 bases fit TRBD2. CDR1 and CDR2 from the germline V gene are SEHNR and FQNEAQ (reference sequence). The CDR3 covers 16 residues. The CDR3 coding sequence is TGTTCCAGCAGCTTGAGTTCTACTAGCGTGGCCTACGAGCAGTACTTC. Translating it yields CSSSLSSTSVAYEQYF.

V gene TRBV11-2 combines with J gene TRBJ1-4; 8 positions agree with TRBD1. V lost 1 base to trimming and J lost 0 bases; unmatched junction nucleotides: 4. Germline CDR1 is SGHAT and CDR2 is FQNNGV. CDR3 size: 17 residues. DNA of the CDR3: TGTGCCAGCAGCTTAGGACAGGGGAACCCAACTAATGAAAAACTGTTTTTT. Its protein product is CASSLGQGNPTNEKLFF.